These T cell receptor beta chains were read from a single sample in a study of graft-versus-host responses after intestinal transplantation. These receptors lack a known antigen. Only in-frame clones appear in the TCRdb table, and some are missing; sequencing was by immunoSEQ multiplex PCR. The sample records around 67,000 clones, almost 90% being singletons. Sequences were derived from unstimulated CD8+ T cells sorted from spleen or lymph node cells, sampled before transplant. Receptors originate from a human donor who was the organ donor for an intestinal transplant. Each CDR3 is given with its conserved first and last residue. The D gene is left open where the match is weak. Size is stated for part of the rows, as once, few or many counts, or as a class when the clone is expanded.

V	size	J	D	DNA	CDR3
TRBV6-5	-	TRBJ1-4	-	TGTGCCAGCAGTTACTCGAGTCAGGTGAATGAAAAACTGTTTTTT	CASSYSSQVNEKLFF
TRBV4-3	-	TRBJ2-1	TRBD2	TGCGCCAGCAGCCAAGATGGGGCTAGCGGGGGCTTTAATGAGCAGTTCTTC	CASSQDGASGGFNEQFF
TRBV27	-	TRBJ2-2	-	TGTGCCAGCAGTTTGAGCCGGGAAAACGGGGAGCTGTTTTTT	CASSLSRENGELFF
TRBV4-2	-	TRBJ2-1	-	TGTGCCAGCATGAGTAGCGGCCCTTACAATGAGCAGTTCTTC	CASMSSGPYNEQFF
TRBV5-6	-	TRBJ2-1	-	TGTGCCAGCAGCTTCGCAGGAGAGCAGTTCTTC	CASSFAGEQFF
TRBV6-1	-	TRBJ2-3	TRBD2	TGTGCCAGCAGTGAATGGGTGACTAGCGGACACACAGATACGCAGTATTTT	CASSEWVTSGHTDTQYF
TRBV6-1	-	TRBJ2-1	-	TGTGCCAGCACCCCCTATATATACAATGAGCAGTTCTTC	CASTPYIYNEQFF
TRBV27	-	TRBJ2-1	TRBD1	TGTGCCACCCACAGGGGGAATGAGCAGTTCTTC	CATHRGNEQFF
TRBV4-3	-	TRBJ2-5	-	TGCGCCAGCAGCCAAGATCGTCATGGGGGGCAAGAGACCCAGTACTTC	CASSQDRHGGQETQYF
TRBV19	-	TRBJ1-5	-	TGTGCCACCCCCCACAGCGGGGCGTTGCAGCCCCAGCATTTT	CATPHSGALQPQHF
TRBV7-2	-	TRBJ1-1	-	TGTGCCAGCAGCTTACCACTCCCTGCTGAAGCTTTCTTT	CASSLPLPAEAFF
TRBV6-5	-	TRBJ1-5	TRBD1	TGTGCCAGCAGTTACCCCGGCAGGGGGTCAAATCAGCCCCAGCATTTT	CASSYPGRGSNQPQHF
TRBV6-5	few	TRBJ2-2	TRBD1	TGTGCCAGCAGTAACTTCCGGGACAGGGCTACCGGGGAGCTGTTTTTT	CASSNFRDRATGELFF
TRBV9	-	TRBJ1-2	TRBD1	TGTGCCAGCAGCGTAGGGACAGGGGGCGGCTACACCTTC	CASSVGTGGGYTF
TRBV4-1	once	TRBJ2-1	-	TGCGCCAGCAGCCAAGCGGACGGGGGCTCCTACAATGAGCAGTTCTTC	CASSQADGGSYNEQFF
TRBV29-1	-	TRBJ2-5	TRBD2	TGCAGCGTTGAGGGACTAGCGGGGACGTACCAAGAGACCCAGTACTTC	CSVEGLAGTYQETQYF
TRBV2	-	TRBJ2-1	TRBD2	TGTGCCAGCAAGATGACTAGCGGGGCTTTTGAGCAGTTCTTC	CASKMTSGAFEQFF
TRBV5-4	-	TRBJ2-5	TRBD1	TGTGCCAGCAGTAACAGGGGTCCAGAGACCCAGTACTTC	CASSNRGPETQYF
TRBV7-9	-	TRBJ2-2	TRBD2	TGTGCCAGCAGAATAGTCGGGACTAGAGGTGCCGGGGAGCTGTTTTTT	CASRIVGTRGAGELFF
TRBV28	-	TRBJ1-2	-	TGTGCCAGCAGTTTCCGCGGAGACTATGGCTACACCTTC	CASSFRGDYGYTF
TRBV7-9	-	TRBJ2-5	-	TGTGCCAGCAGCTCGGATGAGCGGCAAGAGACCCAGTACTTC	CASSSDERQETQYF
TRBV13	-	TRBJ2-3	TRBD1	TGTGCCACCTCCGAGGGGGCTACCACGCAGTATTTT	CATSEGATTQYF
TRBV7-8	-	TRBJ2-5	-	TGTGCCAGCAGCTTTAGCGGAGAGACCCAGTACTTC	CASSFSGETQYF
TRBV4-1	few	TRBJ2-1	-	TGCGCCAGCAGCCAAGATTTTGGGCTAGCCGGGGGTGAGCAGTTCTTC	CASSQDFGLAGGEQFF
TRBV27	-	TRBJ2-3	-	TGTGCCAGCAGTTTTGCTCCTAGTGTGACAGATACGCAGTATTTT	CASSFAPSVTDTQYF
TRBV6-1	-	TRBJ2-5	TRBD2	TGTGCCAGCAGTGAATTAGGGGAGGGAGAGACCCAGTACTTC	CASSELGEGETQYF
TRBV27	-	TRBJ1-5	-	TGTGCCAGCAGCCCGACTTATCAGCCCCAGCATTTT	CASSPTYQPQHF
TRBV9	-	TRBJ1-2	TRBD1	TGTGCCAGCAGCGCGGGGACAGGGCTTACGCAGGGCAACTATGGCTACACCTTC	CASSAGTGLTQGNYGYTF
TRBV27	-	TRBJ1-2	-	TGTGCCAGCAGTTTAGATGTGCTGGGGGGCTATGGCTACACCTTC	CASSLDVLGGYGYTF
TRBV19	once	TRBJ1-2	-	TGTGCCAGTAGTATAGGCCCCCCAGGGCCTGGCTACACCTTC	CASSIGPPGPGYTF
TRBV27	once	TRBJ2-1	-	TGTGCCAGCAGTTTAATGGTTAGGACTAACCTCTACAATGAGCAGTTCTTC	CASSLMVRTNLYNEQFF
TRBV28	-	TRBJ1-5	TRBD1	TGTGCCAGCAGTTTATCGGACAGGGGGGATCAGCCCCAGCATTTT	CASSLSDRGDQPQHF
TRBV28	-	TRBJ2-6	TRBD2	TGTGCCAGCAGTTTGGGAGGGACTGGGGCCAACGTCCTGACTTTC	CASSLGGTGANVLTF
TRBV27	-	TRBJ1-2	-	TGTGCCAGCAGTTCGGTCATCCAACTCAATGGCTACACCTTC	CASSSVIQLNGYTF
TRBV27	-	TRBJ2-1	-	TGTGCCAGCAGTTTATGGTCCAGGGGATCCTACAATGAGCAGTTCTTC	CASSLWSRGSYNEQFF
TRBV7-6	once	TRBJ1-2	-	TGTGCCAGCAGCCCGGGGATGGGGGGCTATGGCTACACCTTC	CASSPGMGGYGYTF
TRBV4-2	-	TRBJ1-1	-	TGTGCCAGCAGCCAAGATCAGGGGAACACTGAAGCTTTCTTT	CASSQDQGNTEAFF
TRBV2	once	TRBJ1-2	-	TGCGGGGGGGGGAACTATGGCTACACCTTC	CGGGNYGYTF
TRBV6-5	-	TRBJ2-2	TRBD1	TGTGCCAGCAGACGGTACAGGGGGGATACCGGGGAGCTGTTTTTT	CASRRYRGDTGELFF
TRBV6-1	-	TRBJ1-4	-	TGTGCCAGCAGTGAATATGCAGGGAACGAAAAACTGTTTTTT	CASSEYAGNEKLFF
TRBV27	-	TRBJ2-5	TRBD2	TGTGCCAGCAGCCAAAGGGGACTAGCGGGGGGGCGGAGGACCCAGTACTTC	CASSQRGLAGGRRTQYF
TRBV6-4	few	TRBJ2-1	TRBD2	TGTGCCAGCAGTGACTTCGGCGGGGGAACGAACAATGAGCAGTTCTTC	CASSDFGGGTNNEQFF
TRBV4-3	-	TRBJ2-2	TRBD1	TGCGCCAGCAGCCACCCCAAATACGGACAGGGGTCGAACACCGGGGAGCTGTTTTTT	CASSHPKYGQGSNTGELFF
TRBV9	-	TRBJ2-1	TRBD2	TGTGCCAGCAGCGTAGCTATAGGCCAGCGGGGGGCGGGTGAGCAGTTCTTC	CASSVAIGQRGAGEQFF
TRBV2	-	TRBJ1-2	-	TGTGCCAGCAGTGACTGGGGGCGTGGCTACACCTTC	CASSDWGRGYTF